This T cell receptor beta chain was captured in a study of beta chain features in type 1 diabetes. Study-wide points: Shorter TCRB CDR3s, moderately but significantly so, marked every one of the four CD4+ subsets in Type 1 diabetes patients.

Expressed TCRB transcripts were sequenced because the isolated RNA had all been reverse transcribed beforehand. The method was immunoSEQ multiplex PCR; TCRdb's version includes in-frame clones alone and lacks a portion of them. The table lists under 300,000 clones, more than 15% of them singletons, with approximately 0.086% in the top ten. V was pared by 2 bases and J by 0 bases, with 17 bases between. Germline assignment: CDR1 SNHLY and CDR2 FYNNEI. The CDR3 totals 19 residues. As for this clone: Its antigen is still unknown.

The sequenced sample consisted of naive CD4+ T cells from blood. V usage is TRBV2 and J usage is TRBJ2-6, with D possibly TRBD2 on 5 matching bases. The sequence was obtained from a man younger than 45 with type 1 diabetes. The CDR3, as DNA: TGTGCCAGCAGTGAATCGCCCGAGCGGAGTTACTCTGGGGCCAACGTCCTGACTTTC. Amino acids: CASSESPERSYSGANVLTF.